What follows are 11 T cell receptor beta chains derived from one specimen sequenced in a study of CD8+ T cells in alopecia areata. RNA extraction and reverse transcription yielded cDNA as sequencing template. Using immunoSEQ multiplex PCR, the repertoire was profiled, and TCRdb retains in-frame clones only, with some absent. The sample is made up of around 290,000 clones, none counted only once. Markers including CD4, CD8alpha, NKG2D and NKG2ACE guided sorting of pooled cutaneous lymph node cells. Sequencing used CD4+ T cells sorted from a lymph node. The source is a C3H/HeJ mouse with alopecia areata. The strain bears MHC haplotype H2-k.

A remark on this clone: These gene names are mouse names. The CDR3 sequence: CASSDAAWGQDTQYF. CDR3 DNA, as far as it was read: TGTGCCAGCAGTGATGCAGCCTGGGGTCAAGAC. The genes are TRBV13-3 and TRBJ2-5; TRBD2 might be the D (6 bases). The CDR3 end falls 4 residues outside the read, so it is completed with the germline J gene. CDR1 is NNHDY, CDR2 SYVADS, per germline. The germline V and J ends were trimmed by 0 bases and 3 bases, with 11 bases remaining between them. The length of the CDR3 is 15 residues.

Turning to this clone: All gene names here are mouse names. The missing CDR3 end, 3 residues past where the read stops, is filled in from the germline J gene. This chain joins TRBV13-1 and TRBJ1-6, with 8 nucleotides matching TRBD1. TRBJ1-6 is given ORF status, its function remaining uncertain. CDR1 is NSHNY, CDR2 SYGAGN, per germline. There are 14 residues in the CDR3. The junction had 4 bases not matched to a gene; V was cut back by 5 bases and J by 6 bases. CDR3 DNA (partial): TGTGCCAGCAGAACAGGGGGTTTTAATTCGCCC. Translation gives CASRTGGFNSP. In full, the CDR3 is CASRTGGFNSPLYF.

This clone was seen a few times. Each gene name is a mouse one. The read terminates 4 residues ahead of where the CDR3 ends, so the germline J gene completes it. J is TRBJ2-7 and V is TRBV13-2; TRBD1 is a possible D gene (6 bases). Germline CDR1 and CDR2: NNHNN and SYGAGS (reference sequence). V lost 6 bases to trimming and J lost 3 bases, with 13 bases between them. The CDR3 loop spans 13 amino acids. CDR3 in amino acids: CASAPGHNYEQYF. The covered CDR3 bases are TGTGCCAGCGCCCCGGGACATAACTAT.

There are a few counts of this clone. The gene names here belong to mouse. The CDR3 goes on 3 residues after the read ends, and that part is filled in from the germline J gene. The genes are TRBV1 and TRBJ1-6; 9 bases are shared with TRBD1. TRBJ1-6 is labeled an ORF, and its function is uncertain. The CDR3 totals 17 residues. V shed 2 bases and J 2 bases; nucleotides not matched to a gene: 4. Germline V gene sequence: CDR1 NSQYPW, CDR2 LRSPGD (reference sequence). Incomplete CDR3 DNA: TGCACCTGCAGTGCACCCGGGACAGGGCCCTATAATTCGCCC. Translating gives CTCSAPGTGPYNSP. The full CDR3 reads CTCSAPGTGPYNSPLYF.

Notes on this clone: Gene names denote mouse genes. The read is 4 residues too short to cover the CDR3 end, so that end is filled in from the germline J gene. The chain uses TRBV19 and TRBJ1-1; 8 nucleotides match TRBD1. CDR1 and CDR2 from the germline V gene are FNHDT and SITEND (reference sequence). The ends lost 5 bases at V and 0 bases at J; junction bases unmatched: 3. The CDR3 is 14 residues long. The CDR3 reads CASSPRGPNTEVFF. CDR3 DNA, as far as it was read: TGTGCCAGCAGCCCCAGGGGGCCAAACACA.

The sample holds a few counts of this clone. Gene names and germline match the mouse. The CDR3 end falls 4 residues outside the read, so it is completed with the germline J gene. The gene calls are TRBV13-3 and TRBJ2-1; 8 bases map to TRBD1. Trimming removed 6 bases from V and 1 base from J; junction bases left unmatched: 9. Per germline, CDR1 NNHDY and CDR2 SYVADS. CDR3 size: 16 residues. CDR3 loop: CASTLDRGGNYAEQFF. CDR3 bases read: TGTGCCAGCACCCTCGACAGGGGAGGGAACTATGCT.

Remarks on this clone: Any gene name here is a mouse gene name. The DNA ends 4 residues before the CDR3 does, and the rest of the CDR3 is filled in from the germline J gene. This rearrangement joins TRBV12-1 to TRBJ2-5; TRBD1 is a possible D gene (5 bases). This CDR3 region has 14 residues. V gave up 1 base and J gave up 1 base, with 8 bases separating them. CDR1 and CDR2 (germline): SGHSN, HYEKVE. CDR3 loop: CASSLDTDQDTQYF. CDR3 bases read: TGTGCCAGCTCTCTGGACACCGACCAAGAC.

On this clone itself: The genes and germline here are from mouse. The read terminates 4 residues before the CDR3 end, so the remaining end is supplied by the germline J gene. This chain connects TRBV1 to TRBJ2-5, with TRBD1 matching over 7 bases. V shed 4 bases and J 0 bases; nucleotides not matched to a gene: 7. The CDR3 runs 16 residues. From germline, CDR1 is NSQYPW and CDR2 LRSPGD (reference sequence). The sequenced part of the CDR3 DNA is TGCACCTGCAGTGGGTCCCGGGACAGAAACCAAGAC. This sequence encodes CTCSGSRDRNQD. The CDR3 in its entirety is CTCSGSRDRNQDTQYF.

For this clone: The genes and germline here are from mouse. From the germline J gene comes the end of the CDR3, since the read stops 4 residues before it. Other nucleotide sequences in the sample specify the same CDR3. The chain has TRBV5 and TRBJ2-3, with D possibly TRBD1 on 6 matching bases. Germline loops: CDR1 LGHNA, CDR2 YNLKQL (reference sequence). The CDR3 is 15 residues long. V lost 5 bases to trimming and J lost 0 bases, with 12 bases between them. The sequenced CDR3 bases are TGTGCCAGCAGCTCCGGGACATCTAGTGCAGAA. It encodes CASSSGTSSAE. The entire CDR3 protein is CASSSGTSSAETLYF.

This clone has only a few counts. These gene names are mouse names. The read terminates 4 residues before the CDR3 end, so the remaining end is supplied by the germline J gene. J is TRBJ2-4 and V is TRBV13-1; TRBD2 aligns across 10 bases. The CDR3 spans 15 residues. CDR1 and CDR2 from the germline V gene are NSHNY and SYGAGN. The V segment lost 4 bases and the J segment 0 bases; nucleotides outside the gene matches: 2. CDR3 bases read: TGTGCCAGCAGTCAGGACTGGGGGAGTCAAAAC. Encoded protein: CASSQDWGSQN. The whole CDR3 protein is CASSQDWGSQNTLYF.

As concerns this clone: Just one base apart from a much larger clone, this may be a read error. Gene and germline names: mouse. The CDR3 extends 4 residues past the end of the read, so its final part is completed from the germline J gene. The gene calls are TRBV13-1 and TRBJ1-2, with unresolved D. Germline-derived CDR1 and CDR2 are NSHNY and SYGAGN. The CDR3 runs to 12 residues. V lost 4 bases to trimming and J lost 1 base, with 5 bases between them. The sequenced part of the CDR3 DNA is TGTGCCAGCAGTAACAGAAACTCC. It is translated as CASSNRNS. The complete CDR3 protein is CASSNRNSDYTF.